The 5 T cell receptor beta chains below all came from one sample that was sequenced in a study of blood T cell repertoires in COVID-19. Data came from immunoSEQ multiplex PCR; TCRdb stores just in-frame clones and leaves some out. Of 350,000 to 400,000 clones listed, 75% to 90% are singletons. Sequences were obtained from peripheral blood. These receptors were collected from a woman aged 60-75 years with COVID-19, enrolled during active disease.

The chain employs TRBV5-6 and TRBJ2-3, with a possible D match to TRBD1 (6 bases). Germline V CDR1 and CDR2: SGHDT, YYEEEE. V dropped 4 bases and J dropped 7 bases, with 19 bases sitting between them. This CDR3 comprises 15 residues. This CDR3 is CASSRYRALGYTQYF. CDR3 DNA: TGTGCCAGCAGCCGTTACAGGGCCTTGGGGTATACGCAGTATTTT.

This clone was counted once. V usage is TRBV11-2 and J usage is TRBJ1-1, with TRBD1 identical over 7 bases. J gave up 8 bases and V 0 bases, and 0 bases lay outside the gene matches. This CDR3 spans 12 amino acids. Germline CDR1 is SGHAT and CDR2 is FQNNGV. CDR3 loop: CASSLEDREAFF. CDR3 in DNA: TGTGCCAGCAGCTTAGAGGACAGGGAAGCTTTCTTT.

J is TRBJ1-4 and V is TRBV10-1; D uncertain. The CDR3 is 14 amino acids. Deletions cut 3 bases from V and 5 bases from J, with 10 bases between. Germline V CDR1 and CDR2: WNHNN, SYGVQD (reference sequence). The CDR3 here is CASSERQVNEKLFF. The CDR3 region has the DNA TGCGCCAGCAGTGAACGGCAGGTAAATGAAAAACTGTTTTTT.

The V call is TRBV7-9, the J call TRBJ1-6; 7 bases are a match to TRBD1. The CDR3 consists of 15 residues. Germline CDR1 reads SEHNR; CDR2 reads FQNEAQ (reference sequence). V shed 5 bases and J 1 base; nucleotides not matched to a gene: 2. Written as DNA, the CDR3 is TGTGCCAGCAGCGCGGGACAGTCCTATAATTCACCCCTCCACTTT. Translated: CASSAGQSYNSPLHF. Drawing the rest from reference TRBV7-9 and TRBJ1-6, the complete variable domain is DTGVSQNPRHKITKRGQNVTFRCDPISEHNRLYWYRQTLGQGPEFLTYFQNEAQLEKSRLLSDRFSAERPKGSFSTLEIQRTEQGDSAMYLCASSAGQSYNSPLHFGNGTRLTVT.

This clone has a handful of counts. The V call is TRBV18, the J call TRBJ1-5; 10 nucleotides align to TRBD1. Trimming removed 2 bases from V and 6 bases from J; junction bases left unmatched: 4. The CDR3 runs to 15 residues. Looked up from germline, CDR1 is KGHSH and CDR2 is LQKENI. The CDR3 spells CASSPGTGVSQPQHF. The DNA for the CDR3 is TGTGCCAGCTCACCAGGGACAGGGGTTAGTCAGCCCCAGCATTTT.